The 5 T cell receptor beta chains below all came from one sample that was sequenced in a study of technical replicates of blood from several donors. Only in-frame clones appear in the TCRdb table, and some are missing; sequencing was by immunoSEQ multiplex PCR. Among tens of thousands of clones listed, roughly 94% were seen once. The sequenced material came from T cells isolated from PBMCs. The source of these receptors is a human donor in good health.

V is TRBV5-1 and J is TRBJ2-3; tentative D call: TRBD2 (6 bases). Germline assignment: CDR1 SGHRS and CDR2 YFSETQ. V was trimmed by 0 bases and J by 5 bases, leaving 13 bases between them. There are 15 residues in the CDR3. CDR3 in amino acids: CASSLGGNQLDTQYF. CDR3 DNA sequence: TGCGCCAGCAGCTTGGGCGGGAACCAACTAGATACGCAGTATTTT.

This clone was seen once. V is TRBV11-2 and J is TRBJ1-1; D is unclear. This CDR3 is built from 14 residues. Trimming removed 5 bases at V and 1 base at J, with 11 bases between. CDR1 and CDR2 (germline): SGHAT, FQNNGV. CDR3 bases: TGTGCCAGCAGCCGAAGGGAGAAGAACACTGAAGCTTTCTTT. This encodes CASSRREKNTEAFF.

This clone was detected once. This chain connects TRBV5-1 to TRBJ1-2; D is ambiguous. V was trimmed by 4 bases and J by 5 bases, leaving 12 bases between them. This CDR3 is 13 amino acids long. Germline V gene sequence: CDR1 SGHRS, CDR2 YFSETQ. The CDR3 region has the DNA TGCGCCAGCAGCAGAGAGCTGTCTTATGGCTACACCTTC. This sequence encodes CASSRELSYGYTF.

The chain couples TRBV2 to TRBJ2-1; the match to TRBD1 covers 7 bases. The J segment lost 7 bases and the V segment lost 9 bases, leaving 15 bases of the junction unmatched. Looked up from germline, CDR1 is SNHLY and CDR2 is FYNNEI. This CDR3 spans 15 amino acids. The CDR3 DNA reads TGTGCCAGATCCCGCCGACAGGGTTTTTATAATGAGCAGTTCTTC. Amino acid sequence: CARSRRQGFYNEQFF.

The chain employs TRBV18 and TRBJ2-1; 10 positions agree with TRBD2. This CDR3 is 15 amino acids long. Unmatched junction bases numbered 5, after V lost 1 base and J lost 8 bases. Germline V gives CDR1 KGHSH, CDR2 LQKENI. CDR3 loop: CASSPRLAGVDEQFF. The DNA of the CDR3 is TGTGCCAGCTCACCACGGCTAGCGGGAGTGGATGAGCAGTTCTTC.